Listed below are T cell receptor beta chains from one sample, sequenced in a study of regulatory T cells in long-lasting Graves disease. Each CDR3 protein is one row after TCRdb ran MiXCR on the multiplex PCR reads. The data contain about 500,000 distinct CDR3 sequences, about a sixth of them singletons. This sample also appeared in a second study, on T cells in Graves' hyperthyroidism and ophthalmopathy.

Material: peripheral blood mononuclear cells (PBMCs), obtained at new diagnosis, from a patient treated with antithyroid drugs. The receptors originated from a man in his forties with Graves disease. Both conserved end residues are part of each CDR3. The D gene is left open where the match is weak. Part of the rows lack a size; the others show once, few, many or a class for expanded clones.

CASSQGGGARAFF | TGTGCCAGCAGCCAAGGAGGGGGCGCAAGAGCTTTCTTT | TRBV3-1 | many | TRBD1 | TRBJ1-1
CASSFGGVYEQYF | TGTGCCAGCAGTTTTGGCGGGGTCTACGAGCAGTACTTC | TRBV28 | many | . | TRBJ2-7
CSARRTVQETQYF | TGCAGTGCTAGGCGGACAGTACAAGAGACCCAGTACTTC | TRBV20-1 | many | . | TRBJ2-5
CASSRSSGYLLEQYF | TGTGCCAGCAGTAGAAGTAGCGGTTACCTACTCGAGCAGTACTTC | TRBV27 | . | . | TRBJ2-7
CASSSRSSGRRDTQYF | TGTGCCAGCAGTTCAAGATCTAGCGGGAGGAGAGATACGCAGTATTTT | TRBV6-2/TRBV6-3 | many | TRBD2 | TRBJ2-3
CATSDPDRENTGELFF | TGTGCCACCAGTGATCCGGACAGGGAAAACACCGGGGAGCTGTTTTTT | TRBV24-1 | many | TRBD1 | TRBJ2-2
CASSQGGTVWAEAFF | TGTGCCAGCAGCCAAGGTGGGACCGTTTGGGCGGAAGCTTTCTTT | TRBV27 | . | . | TRBJ1-1
CASSLGWVYEQYF | TGTGCCAGCAGTTTAGGGTGGGTTTACGAGCAGTACTTC | TRBV12-3/TRBV12-4 | many | . | TRBJ2-7
CASGRGLRQDNEQFF | TGTGCTAGTGGCCGCGGGCTTCGTCAAGACAATGAGCAGTTCTTC | TRBV12-5 | many | . | TRBJ2-1
CAIGSQETQYF | TGTGCCATCGGTTCGCAGGAGACCCAGTACTTC | TRBV10-3 | . | . | TRBJ2-5
CASSLTDEQFF | TGTGCCAGCAGCTTAACCGATGAGCAGTTCTTC | TRBV7-3 | many | . | TRBJ2-1
CASSPGTSGTSDTQYF | TGTGCCAGCAGCCCCGGGACTAGCGGGACAAGCGATACGCAGTATTTT | TRBV11-3 | many | TRBD2 | TRBJ2-3
CSAKTSGRFNEQFF | TGCAGTGCTAAGACTAGCGGGAGGTTCAATGAGCAGTTCTTC | TRBV20-1 | few | TRBD2 | TRBJ2-1
CASTSGLGYEQYF | TGTGCCAGCACGTCGGGACTAGGCTACGAGCAGTACTTC | TRBV6-1 | many | TRBD2 | TRBJ2-7
CASIRLAGDTDTQYF | TGTGCCAGCATTAGACTAGCGGGAGACACAGATACGCAGTATTTT | TRBV2 | many | TRBD2 | TRBJ2-3
CASSATQGSYEQYF | TGTGCCAGCAGCGCGACACAGGGGTCTTACGAGCAGTACTTC | TRBV9 | . | TRBD1 | TRBJ2-7
CSFRGLAVTYNEQFF | TGCAGCTTCAGGGGGCTAGCGGTAACCTACAATGAGCAGTTCTTC | TRBV29-1 | . | . | TRBJ2-1
CSAGGQGIGEQFF | TGCAGTGCTGGCGGACAGGGGATCGGTGAGCAGTTCTTC | TRBV20-1 | . | TRBD1 | TRBJ2-1
CASSNRGWTDTQYF | TGTGCCAGCAGTAACAGGGGATGGACAGATACGCAGTATTTT | TRBV7-9 | . | TRBD1 | TRBJ2-3
CASSYNAGASYEQYF | TGTGCCAGCAGTTACAACGCAGGGGCCTCCTACGAGCAGTACTTC | TRBV6-2/TRBV6-3 | few | . | TRBJ2-7
CASSIGQPTDTQYF | TGTGCCAGTAGTATTGGGCAGCCCACAGATACGCAGTATTTT | TRBV19 | few | . | TRBJ2-3
CASSSGLAGHGQETQYF | TGTGCCAGCAGTTCGGGACTAGCGGGGCACGGCCAAGAGACCCAGTACTTC | TRBV6-5 | many | TRBD2 | TRBJ2-5
CSARAGSYEQYF | TGCAGTGCTAGGGCAGGGTCCTACGAGCAGTACTTC | TRBV20-1 | few | . | TRBJ2-7
CASSFITGGRGWTGELFF | TGTGCCAGCAGTTTTATAACAGGCGGCCGGGGATGGACCGGGGAGCTGTTTTTT | TRBV12-3/TRBV12-4 | many | . | TRBJ2-2
CASSFSGWGETQYF | TGTGCCAGCAGTTTTTCGGGCTGGGGCGAGACCCAGTACTTC | TRBV27 | few | . | TRBJ2-5
CASSLLVSNEQFF | TGTGCCAGCAGTCTACTGGTCTCCAATGAGCAGTTCTTC | TRBV6-1 | . | . | TRBJ2-1
CASSFGLATYEQYF | TGTGCCAGCAGCTTTGGCCTGGCTACCTACGAGCAGTACTTC | TRBV5-6 | many | . | TRBJ2-7
CAISESGGEETQYF | TGTGCCATCAGTGAGTCGGGAGGGGAAGAGACCCAGTACTTC | TRBV10-3 | many | TRBD2 | TRBJ2-5
CATTQTGIYGYTF | TGTGCCACCACCCAGACAGGCATCTATGGCTACACCTTC | TRBV28 | many | . | TRBJ1-2
CASMNGGYGYTF | TGTGCCAGCATGAACGGCGGATATGGCTACACCTTC | TRBV6-1 | many | . | TRBJ1-2
CASSQDRTFNNEQFF | TGTGCCAGCAGCCAAGATCGGACGTTCAACAATGAGCAGTTCTTC | TRBV3-1 | many | . | TRBJ2-1
CASRPSGGRNYGYTF | TGTGCCAGCAGACCCTCGGGGGGGAGAAACTATGGCTACACCTTC | TRBV6-2/TRBV6-3 | . | . | TRBJ1-2
CASSAFSASGYNEQFF | TGCGCCAGCAGTGCTTTCTCCGCGAGCGGTTACAATGAGCAGTTCTTC | TRBV10-2 | few | . | TRBJ2-1
CASSSTGDEQFF | TGTGCCAGCAGCTCCACAGGGGATGAGCAGTTCTTC | TRBV5-6 | many | TRBD1 | TRBJ2-1
CASYGYTGELFF | TGTGCCAGCTACGGGTACACCGGGGAGCTGTTTTTT | TRBV27 | many | . | TRBJ2-2
CASSYSREPHGDTQYF | TGTGCCAGCAGTTACTCGCGGGAGCCGCACGGAGATACGCAGTATTTT | TRBV6-5 | . | TRBD2 | TRBJ2-3
CASSSRDSSEKLFF | TGTGCCAGCAGCTCCCGGGACAGCAGCGAAAAACTGTTTTTT | TRBV5-4 | . | TRBD1 | TRBJ1-4
CSAAPRSGTADTQYF | TGCAGTGCTGCCCCCAGGTCAGGGACCGCAGATACGCAGTATTTT | TRBV20-1 | many | . | TRBJ2-3
CSAKLAGEQTQYF | TGCAGTGCTAAGTTAGCGGGAGAACAGACCCAGTACTTC | TRBV20-1 | . | TRBD2 | TRBJ2-5
CASSTPIAGGPGFADTQYF | TGTGCCAGCAGTACACCTATAGCGGGAGGGCCGGGATTTGCAGATACGCAGTATTTT | TRBV6-1 | many | TRBD2 | TRBJ2-3
CAISAGGKETQYF | TGTGCCATCAGTGCTGGGGGTAAAGAGACCCAGTACTTC | TRBV10-3 | many | . | TRBJ2-5
CARLRGTEQYF | TGTGCCAGACTTCGGGGAACGGAGCAGTACTTC | TRBV2 | many | . | TRBJ2-7